These T cell receptor beta chains were read from a single sample in a study of post-analysis software for immune sequencing data. TCRdb used MiXCR to reprocess the PCR reads, holding one entry per CDR3 protein. The table has hundreds of thousands of distinct CDR3 sequences, about 53% seen once. What was sequenced was blood. These receptors were obtained from a girl aged 10-17 years with multiple sclerosis. Each CDR3 is given with its conserved first and last residue. Fields, in order: CDR3 protein, CDR3 DNA, V gene, clone size, D gene, J gene. The D gene is left open where the match is weak. Clone size is given for some rows only: seen once, a few or many times, or a class if the clone is expanded.

CDR3: CSVTSGQLNSPLHF; DNA: TGCAGCGTAACTTCGGGACAGTTGAATTCACCCCTCCACTTT; V: TRBV29-1; size: .; D: TRBD1; J: TRBJ1-6
CDR3: CSASNLVDNEQFF; DNA: TGCAGTGCTAGTAATCTAGTCGACAATGAGCAGTTCTTC; V: TRBV20-1; size: .; D: .; J: TRBJ2-1
CDR3: CSARLADYTDTQYF; DNA: TGCAGTGCTAGGTTAGCAGACTACACAGATACGCAGTATTTT; V: TRBV20-1; size: few; D: .; J: TRBJ2-3
CDR3: CASSLSSLAYNEQFF; DNA: TGTGCCAGCAGCTTATCCAGTTTGGCCTACAATGAGCAGTTCTTC; V: TRBV7-3; size: .; D: .; J: TRBJ2-1
CDR3: CASSSGGSNEQFF; DNA: TGTGCCAGTTCTAGCGGGGGGTCCAATGAGCAGTTCTTC; V: TRBV25-1; size: .; D: TRBD2; J: TRBJ2-1
CDR3: CASRGLAGIYEQYF; DNA: TGTGCCAGTCGAGGACTAGCGGGGATCTACGAGCAGTACTTC; V: TRBV2; size: .; D: TRBD2; J: TRBJ2-7
CDR3: CASSYSDRANQPQHF; DNA: TGTGCCAGCAGTTACTCTGACAGGGCCAATCAGCCCCAGCATTTT; V: TRBV6-5; size: few; D: TRBD1; J: TRBJ1-5
CDR3: CASSSRGQVSYEQYF; DNA: TGTGCCAGCAGTTCCCGCGGACAGGTCTCCTACGAGCAGTACTTC; V: TRBV12-3/TRBV12-4; size: .; D: TRBD1; J: TRBJ2-7
CDR3: CSAKKGAYEQYF; DNA: TGCAGTGCTAAGAAGGGGGCCTACGAGCAGTACTTC; V: TRBV20-1; size: .; D: .; J: TRBJ2-7
CDR3: CTSRPPSGTNPSSTDTQYF; DNA: TGTACCAGCAGGCCCCCTAGCGGAACAAATCCGTCTAGCACAGATACGCAGTATTTT; V: TRBV7-9; size: few; D: TRBD2; J: TRBJ2-3
CDR3: CASSQGRSGRANVLTF; DNA: TGTGCCAGCAGCCAGGGAAGGAGTGGTAGGGCCAACGTCCTGACTTTC; V: TRBV3-1; size: .; D: .; J: TRBJ2-6
CDR3: CASTLGQAINYGYTF; DNA: TGTGCCAGCACCCTGGGACAGGCTATCAACTATGGCTACACCTTC; V: TRBV12-3/TRBV12-4; size: .; D: TRBD1; J: TRBJ1-2
CDR3: CASSPPLAAMGTDTQYF; DNA: TGTGCCAGCTCACCACCGCTAGCCGCCATGGGCACAGATACGCAGTATTTT; V: TRBV18; size: .; D: .; J: TRBJ2-3
CDR3: CSVGAGGYGYTF; DNA: TGCAGCGTTGGAGCAGGGGGCTATGGCTACACCTTC; V: TRBV29-1; size: .; D: TRBD1; J: TRBJ1-2
CDR3: CSANRQGRASGANVLTF; DNA: TGCAGTGCTAATAGACAGGGTAGGGCCTCTGGGGCCAACGTCCTGACTTTC; V: TRBV20-1; size: few; D: TRBD1; J: TRBJ2-6
CDR3: CASSRPGQGAGAKNIQYF; DNA: TGCGCCAGCAGCCGGCCGGGACAGGGGGCTGGGGCCAAAAACATTCAGTACTTC; V: TRBV4-1; size: few; D: TRBD1; J: TRBJ2-4
CDR3: CSAPRGQGNYEQYF; DNA: TGCAGTGCCCCCCGGGGACAGGGGAACTACGAGCAGTACTTC; V: TRBV20-1; size: .; D: TRBD1; J: TRBJ2-7
CDR3: CASSGRTGSYEQYF; DNA: TGTGCCAGCAGCGGTAGGACAGGGAGCTACGAGCAGTACTTC; V: TRBV9; size: .; D: TRBD1; J: TRBJ2-7
CDR3: CASSPGSSGFQETQYF; DNA: TGCGCCAGCAGCCCAGGGTCTAGCGGGTTCCAAGAGACCCAGTACTTC; V: TRBV5-1; size: .; D: TRBD2; J: TRBJ2-5
CDR3: CASSLPTHEQYF; DNA: TGTGCCAGCAGCTTGCCGACCCACGAGCAGTACTTC; V: TRBV5-6; size: few; D: .; J: TRBJ2-7
CDR3: CASSLSHGGHRATQYF; DNA: TGTGCCAGCAGCTTAAGTCACGGGGGACACCGGGCTACGCAGTATTTT; V: TRBV7-8; size: .; D: .; J: TRBJ2-3
CDR3: CASPDPDPRGVAKNIQYF; DNA: TGTGCCAGCCCCGACCCTGACCCTAGGGGTGTAGCCAAAAACATTCAGTACTTC; V: TRBV7-2; size: .; D: .; J: TRBJ2-4
CDR3: CASSRSGVPYEQYF; DNA: TGTGCCAGCAGCCGTAGCGGGGTGCCATACGAGCAGTACTTC; V: TRBV7-2; size: few; D: TRBD2; J: TRBJ2-7
CDR3: CASSLGQGNSPLHF; DNA: TGTGCCAGCAGCTTGGGGCAGGGGAATTCACCCCTCCACTTT; V: TRBV5-1; size: many; D: .; J: TRBJ1-6
CDR3: CATSDPGQGGNEQFF; DNA: TGTGCCACCAGTGATCCAGGACAGGGAGGCAATGAGCAGTTCTTC; V: TRBV24-1; size: .; D: TRBD1; J: TRBJ2-1
CDR3: CSAPRRPYRTQYF; DNA: TGCAGTGCTCCAAGGCGTCCATATCGGACCCAGTACTTC; V: TRBV20-1; size: .; D: .; J: TRBJ2-5
CDR3: CSAPSGTHPSTDTQYF; DNA: TGCAGTGCTCCTAGCGGGACTCATCCTAGCACAGATACGCAGTATTTT; V: TRBV20-1; size: .; D: TRBD2; J: TRBJ2-3
CDR3: CSATRTDNTEAFF; DNA: TGCAGTGCGACACGGACAGACAACACTGAAGCTTTCTTT; V: TRBV20-1; size: once; D: .; J: TRBJ1-1
CDR3: CASSQAGQIAFF; DNA: TGTGCCAGCAGCCAGGCGGGGCAGATAGCTTTCTTT; V: TRBV7-9; size: .; D: .; J: TRBJ1-1
CDR3: CASSYSRGLMNTEAFF; DNA: TGTGCCAGCAGTTACTCGAGGGGACTGATGAACACTGAAGCTTTCTTT; V: TRBV6-5; size: .; D: .; J: TRBJ1-1
CDR3: CSARVWAFRTGTYEQYF; DNA: TGCAGTGCTAGAGTTTGGGCCTTCCGGACTGGGACTTACGAGCAGTACTTC; V: TRBV20-1; size: .; D: .; J: TRBJ2-7
CDR3: CASSPGTAYSPLHF; DNA: TGTGCCAGCAGTCCCGGGACAGCATATTCACCCCTCCACTTT; V: TRBV12-3/TRBV12-4; size: few; D: TRBD1; J: TRBJ1-6
CDR3: CASSPPHRDRLQETQYF; DNA: TGTGCCAGCAGTCCACCCCACCGGGACAGGCTACAAGAGACCCAGTACTTC; V: TRBV12-3/TRBV12-4; size: .; D: TRBD1; J: TRBJ2-5
CDR3: CAISDPGRGATDTQYF; DNA: TGTGCCATCAGTGATCCAGGTAGAGGGGCGACAGATACGCAGTATTTT; V: TRBV10-3; size: .; D: .; J: TRBJ2-3
CDR3: CASSRKQTNYGYTF; DNA: TGTGCCAGCAGCCGGAAACAGACCAACTATGGCTACACCTTC; V: TRBV12-3/TRBV12-4; size: once; D: .; J: TRBJ1-2
CDR3: CASSLARAPKFPDTQYF; DNA: TGTGCCAGCAGCTTAGCGCGAGCACCGAAATTCCCAGATACGCAGTATTTT; V: TRBV7-2; size: .; D: .; J: TRBJ2-3
CDR3: CASSPLAGGADNEQFF; DNA: TGTGCCAGCTCACCCTTAGCGGGGGGGGCCGACAATGAGCAGTTCTTC; V: TRBV18; size: .; D: TRBD2; J: TRBJ2-1
CDR3: CASSPNPAGASSDTQYF; DNA: TGTGCCAGCTCACCCAATCCAGCGGGAGCATCCTCAGATACGCAGTATTTT; V: TRBV18; size: .; D: TRBD2; J: TRBJ2-3
CDR3: CSASGLAQSQETQYF; DNA: TGCAGTGCTAGTGGGCTAGCGCAAAGCCAAGAGACCCAGTACTTC; V: TRBV20-1; size: few; D: .; J: TRBJ2-5
CDR3: CASRPGLRAGAQETQYF; DNA: TGTGCCAGCAGACCCGGACTTCGAGCGGGGGCCCAAGAGACCCAGTACTTC; V: TRBV6-1; size: .; D: TRBD2; J: TRBJ2-5
CDR3: CSASPTGQDTYKQYF; DNA: TGCAGTGCTAGTCCGACGGGACAGGACACCTACAAGCAGTACTTC; V: TRBV20-1; size: .; D: TRBD1; J: TRBJ2-5
CDR3: CSVHGSHYEQYF; DNA: TGCAGTGTACACGGGAGTCACTACGAGCAGTACTTC; V: TRBV20-1; size: .; D: .; J: TRBJ2-7
CDR3: CSLRSGGGYTF; DNA: TGCAGTCTTCGGAGCGGAGGGGGCTACACCTTC; V: TRBV29-1; size: .; D: .; J: TRBJ1-2
CDR3: CSARDHGNQETQYF; DNA: TGCAGTGCTAGAGATCACGGTAACCAAGAGACCCAGTACTTC; V: TRBV20-1; size: .; D: .; J: TRBJ2-5
CDR3: CSARAGGPRETQYF; DNA: TGCAGTGCTAGAGCGGGGGGGCCGAGAGAGACCCAGTACTTC; V: TRBV20-1; size: few; D: TRBD2; J: TRBJ2-5
CDR3: CAISSGTSGSPNEQYF; DNA: TGTGCCATCAGTTCCGGGACTAGCGGGAGTCCCAACGAGCAGTACTTC; V: TRBV10-3; size: .; D: TRBD2; J: TRBJ2-7
CDR3: CSAPSTGGQETQYF; DNA: TGCAGTGCCCCTAGTACGGGCGGCCAAGAGACCCAGTACTTC; V: TRBV20-1; size: .; D: .; J: TRBJ2-5
CDR3: CASSPGTAHGYTF; DNA: TGTGCCAGCAGCCCCGGGACCGCCCATGGCTACACCTTC; V: TRBV12-3/TRBV12-4; size: .; D: .; J: TRBJ1-2
CDR3: CSVAGLWNTEAFF; DNA: TGCAGCGTAGCGGGACTCTGGAACACTGAAGCTTTCTTT; V: TRBV29-1; size: .; D: .; J: TRBJ1-1
CDR3: CASSPPARSYGYTF; DNA: TGTGCCAGCAGTCCCCCGGCCCGTTCCTATGGCTACACCTTC; V: TRBV6-6; size: .; D: .; J: TRBJ1-2
CDR3: CASSAEWTELAKNIQYF; DNA: TGTGCCAGCAGTGCCGAATGGACAGAACTAGCCAAAAACATTCAGTACTTC; V: TRBV6-1; size: few; D: .; J: TRBJ2-4
CDR3: CASSVSDNTPAETQYF; DNA: TGTGCCAGCAGCGTATCAGATAACACCCCGGCGGAGACCCAGTACTTC; V: TRBV9; size: few; D: .; J: TRBJ2-5
CDR3: CASSQGFNQPQHF; DNA: TGTGCCAGCAGTCAGGGATTCAATCAGCCCCAGCATTTT; V: TRBV6-5; size: .; D: .; J: TRBJ1-5
CDR3: CASSLEAGGFSYNEQFF; DNA: TGCGCCAGCAGCTTGGAAGCGGGAGGATTCTCCTACAATGAGCAGTTCTTC; V: TRBV5-1; size: .; D: TRBD2; J: TRBJ2-1
CDR3: CSVLRDTQYF; DNA: TGCAGCGTCCTACGGGATACGCAGTATTTT; V: TRBV29-1; size: few; D: .; J: TRBJ2-3